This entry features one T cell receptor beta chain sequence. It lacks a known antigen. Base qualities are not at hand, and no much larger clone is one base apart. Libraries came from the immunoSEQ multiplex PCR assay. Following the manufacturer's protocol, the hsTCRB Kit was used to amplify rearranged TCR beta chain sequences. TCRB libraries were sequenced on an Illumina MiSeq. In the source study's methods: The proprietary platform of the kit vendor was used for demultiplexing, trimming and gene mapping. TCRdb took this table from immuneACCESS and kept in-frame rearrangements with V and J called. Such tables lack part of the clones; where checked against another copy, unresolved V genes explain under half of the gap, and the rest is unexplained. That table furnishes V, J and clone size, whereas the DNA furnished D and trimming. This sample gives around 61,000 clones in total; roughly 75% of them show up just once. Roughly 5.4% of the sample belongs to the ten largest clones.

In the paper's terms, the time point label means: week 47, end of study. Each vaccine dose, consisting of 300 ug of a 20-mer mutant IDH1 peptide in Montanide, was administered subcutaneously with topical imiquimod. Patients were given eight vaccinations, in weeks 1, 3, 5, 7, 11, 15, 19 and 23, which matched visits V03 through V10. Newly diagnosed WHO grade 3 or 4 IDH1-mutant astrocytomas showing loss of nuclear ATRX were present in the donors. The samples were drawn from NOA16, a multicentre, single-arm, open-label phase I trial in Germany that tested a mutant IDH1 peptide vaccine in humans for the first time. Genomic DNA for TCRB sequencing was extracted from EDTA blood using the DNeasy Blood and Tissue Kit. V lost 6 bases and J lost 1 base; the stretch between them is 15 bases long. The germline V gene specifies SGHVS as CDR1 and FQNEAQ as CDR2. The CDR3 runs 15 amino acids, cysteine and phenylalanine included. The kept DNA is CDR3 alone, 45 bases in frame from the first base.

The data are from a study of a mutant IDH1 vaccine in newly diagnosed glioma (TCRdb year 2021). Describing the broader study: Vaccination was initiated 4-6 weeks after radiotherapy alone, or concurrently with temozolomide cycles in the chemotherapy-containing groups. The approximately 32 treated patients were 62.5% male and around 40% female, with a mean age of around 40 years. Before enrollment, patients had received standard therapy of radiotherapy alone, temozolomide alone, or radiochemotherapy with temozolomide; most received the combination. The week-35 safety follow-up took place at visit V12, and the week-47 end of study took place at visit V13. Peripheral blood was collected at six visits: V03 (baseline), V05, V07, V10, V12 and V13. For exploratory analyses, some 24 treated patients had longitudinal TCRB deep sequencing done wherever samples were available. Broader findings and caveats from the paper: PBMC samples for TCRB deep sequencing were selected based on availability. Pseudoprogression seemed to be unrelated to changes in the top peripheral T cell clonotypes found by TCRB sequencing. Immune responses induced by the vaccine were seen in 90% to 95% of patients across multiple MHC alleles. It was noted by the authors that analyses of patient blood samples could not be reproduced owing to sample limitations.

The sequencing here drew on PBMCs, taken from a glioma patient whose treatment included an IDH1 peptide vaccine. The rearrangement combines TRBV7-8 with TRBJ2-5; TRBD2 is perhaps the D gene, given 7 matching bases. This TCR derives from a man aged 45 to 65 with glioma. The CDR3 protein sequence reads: CASSGWRGGQETQYF. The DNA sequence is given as TGTGCCAGCAGTGGATGGAGGGGGGGCCAAGAGACCCAGTACTTC.